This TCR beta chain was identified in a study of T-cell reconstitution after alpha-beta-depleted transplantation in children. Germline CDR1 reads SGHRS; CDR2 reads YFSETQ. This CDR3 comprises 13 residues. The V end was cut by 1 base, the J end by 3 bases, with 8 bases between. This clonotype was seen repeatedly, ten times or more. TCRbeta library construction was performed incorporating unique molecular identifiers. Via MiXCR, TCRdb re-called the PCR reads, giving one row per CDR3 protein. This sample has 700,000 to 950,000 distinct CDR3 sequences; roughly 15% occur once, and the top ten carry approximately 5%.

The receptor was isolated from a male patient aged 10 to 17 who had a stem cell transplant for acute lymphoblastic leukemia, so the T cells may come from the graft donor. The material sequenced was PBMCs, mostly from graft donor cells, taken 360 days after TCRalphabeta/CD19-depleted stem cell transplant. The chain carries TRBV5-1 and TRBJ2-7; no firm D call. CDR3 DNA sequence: TGCGCCAGCAGCTTGTCACTCCTCTACGAGCAGTACTTC. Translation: CASSLSLLYEQYF. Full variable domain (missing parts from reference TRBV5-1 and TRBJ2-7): KAGVTQTPRYLIKTRGQQVTLSCSPISGHRSVSWYQQTPGQGLQFLFEYFSETQRNKGNFPGRFSGRQFSNSRSEMNVSTLELGDSALYLCASSLSLLYEQYFGPGTRLTVT.